Listed below are T cell receptor beta chains from one sample, sequenced in a study of control samples from healthy donors and cancer patients. Profiled with immunoSEQ multiplex PCR; TCRdb holds only in-frame clones, not every one. The sample shows 90,000 to 140,000 clones, 80% to 90% of them seen only once. The sequenced material came from blood. These receptors all stem from a woman aged 45-65 years in good health. CDR3s include the opening cysteine and the closing phenylalanine or tryptophan. D genes are given only for firm matches. Only part of the rows carry a size: once, few, many, or a class if the clone is expanded.

16 | TRBJ2-7 | TRBV6-1 | - | - | TGTGCCAGCAGTGAGATCAGCGGGCAGAGTGCCTACGAGCAGTACTTC | CASSEISGQSAYEQYF
17 | TRBJ1-4 | TRBV5-3 | - | TRBD1 | TGTGCCAGAAGCTCTAGGGCGGACAGGGCAACTAATGAAAAACTGTTTTTT | CARSSRADRATNEKLFF
15 | TRBJ2-7 | TRBV28 | - | TRBD1 | TGTGCCAGCAGTTACCGACAGGGTAGAGTCTACGAGCAGTACTTC | CASSYRQGRVYEQYF
13 | TRBJ1-2 | TRBV2 | few | - | TGTGCCAGCGGTAGTTTGGGGGGGCGCGGCTACACCTTC | CASGSLGGRGYTF
16 | TRBJ2-2 | TRBV6-5 | - | - | TGTGCCAGCAGTTACGAAATAACAGGGAACACCGGGGAGCTGTTTTTT | CASSYEITGNTGELFF
12 | TRBJ2-7 | TRBV28 | - | - | TGTGCCAGCAGTTTGGGGGACCACGAGCAGTACTTC | CASSLGDHEQYF
13 | TRBJ1-4 | TRBV2 | - | - | TGTGCCGGGACTAGGGGTTTGGGTGAAAAACTGTTTTTT | CAGTRGLGEKLFF
15 | TRBJ1-1 | TRBV5-1 | - | - | TGCGCCAGCAGCTGGGAGGGCAGGGAGAACACTGAAGCTTTCTTT | CASSWEGRENTEAFF
18 | TRBJ1-3 | TRBV4-3 | - | - | TGCGCCAGCAGCCAAGAAGTAACGTGGCAGGGACCCGGAAACACCATATATTTT | CASSQEVTWQGPGNTIYF
13 | TRBJ1-5 | TRBV10-2 | - | - | TGCGCCAGCAGTGCTGGGTTCAATCAGCCCCAGCATTTT | CASSAGFNQPQHF
16 | TRBJ2-7 | TRBV11-1 | - | - | TGTGCCAGCAGCTCCAACAGGGTGGGGGGCTACTACGAGCAGTACTTC | CASSSNRVGGYYEQYF
12 | TRBJ1-2 | TRBV9 | - | - | TGTGCCAGCAGCGTAGGGTTTGGGGGCTACACCTTC | CASSVGFGGYTF
14 | TRBJ2-7 | TRBV6-5 | - | TRBD1 | TGTGCCAGCAGCGGGACAGGGAACCCCTACGAGCAGTACTTC | CASSGTGNPYEQYF
16 | TRBJ2-1 | TRBV19 | - | - | TGTGCCAGTAGCCTAGGACTAGGGGGGGCTTGGGGAGAGCAGTTCTTC | CASSLGLGGAWGEQFF
15 | TRBJ1-4 | TRBV4-3 | few | - | TGCGCCAGCAGCCAAAAGGGCCAAACTAATGAAAAACTGTTTTTT | CASSQKGQTNEKLFF
17 | TRBJ2-1 | TRBV12-5 | - | TRBD2 | TGTGCTAGTGGCCCTTATACCGGGACTAGCGGGGAGAATGAGCAGTTCTTC | CASGPYTGTSGENEQFF
13 | TRBJ2-1 | TRBV12-3/TRBV12-4 | - | - | TGTGCCAGCAGGGGGGTTGTCACCGATGAGCAGTTCTTC | CASRGVVTDEQFF
12 | TRBJ1-5 | TRBV3-1/TRBV3-2 | - | - | TGTGCCAGCAGCCATTTTAACCAGCCCCAGCATTTT | CASSHFNQPQHF